Below, 9 T cell receptor beta chains from the same sample are listed, as sequenced in a study of blood T cell repertoires in COVID-19. The assay was immunoSEQ multiplex PCR, and TCRdb's table has in-frame clones only and misses some. The sample includes tens of thousands of clones, 85% to 90% of them seen just once. The source material was peripheral blood. All receptors derive from a human donor in a cohort sampled during active COVID-19. The donor label of this sample is uncertain.

The chain joins TRBV5-4 to TRBJ2-1; TRBD2 matches at 11 bases. The trim removed 4 bases at V and 0 bases at J, leaving 6 bases unmatched. The CDR3 is made up of 17 amino acids. Germline V lookup: CDR1 SGHNT, CDR2 YYREEE (reference sequence). The CDR3 loop reads CASSRGLAESSYNEQFF. For the CDR3, the DNA is TGTGCCAGCAGCAGGGGACTAGCGGAGAGCTCCTACAATGAGCAGTTCTTC.

The genes are TRBV14 and TRBJ2-1; 12 bases match TRBD2. Germline CDR1 and CDR2: SGHDN and FVKESK. V lost 5 bases and J lost 4; bases outside the gene matches: 3. The CDR3 is 15 amino acids. The CDR3 loop reads CASSSLAGGYNEQFF. In DNA, the CDR3 is TGTGCCAGCAGCTCGCTAGCGGGAGGGTACAATGAGCAGTTCTTC.

The sample holds a few counts of this clone. The V call is TRBV20-1, the J call TRBJ2-3, with D possibly TRBD2 on 5 matching bases. The CDR3 contains 11 residues. Germline V lookup: CDR1 DFQATT, CDR2 SNEGSKA (reference sequence). V lost 7 bases to trimming and J lost 9 bases, with 14 bases between them. CDR3 sequence: CSGASQQTQYF. The CDR3 nucleotides read TGCAGTGGCGCTAGCCAGCAAACGCAGTATTTT.

The chain joins TRBV11-3 to TRBJ2-7, with 9 bases matching TRBD2. This CDR3 contains 18 residues. Germline CDR1 reads SGHNT; CDR2 reads YENEEA. Trimming cost V 5 bases and J 2 bases; bases outside gene matches: 16. CDR3 residues: CASSEKVSGSRVPYEQYF. As DNA, the CDR3 is TGTGCCAGCAGCGAAAAAGTTAGCGGGAGTAGAGTCCCCTACGAGCAGTACTTC.

J is TRBJ1-2 and V is TRBV15; 8 positions match TRBD1. The J segment lost 0 bases and the V segment lost 9 bases, leaving 6 bases of the junction unmatched. Germline CDR1 is LNHNV and CDR2 is YYDKDF (reference sequence). The CDR3 runs 14 residues. CDR3 coding DNA: TGTGCCACTGGACAGGGATCGCCTAACTATGGCTACACCTTC. This encodes CATGQGSPNYGYTF.

This clone showed up just a few times. This sequence joins TRBV2 and TRBJ1-1, with 7 positions matching TRBD1. Germline V gives CDR1 SNHLY, CDR2 FYNNEI. The CDR3 spans 12 residues. The ends lost 6 bases at V and 10 bases at J; junction bases unmatched: 8. CDR3 bases: TGTGCCAGCAGGGACAGGAGGCCCGGAGCTTTCTTT. This sequence encodes CASRDRRPGAFF.

V usage is TRBV5-4 and J usage is TRBJ2-5, with D unresolved. In germline, CDR1 is SGHNT, CDR2 YYREEE (reference sequence). Trimming left V 0 bases short and J 5 bases short, with 2 bases between. This CDR3 is built from 11 residues. This CDR3 reads CASSLAETQYF. CDR3 in DNA: TGTGCCAGCAGCTTGGCTGAGACCCAGTACTTC. Filled out from reference TRBV5-4 and TRBJ2-5, the complete variable domain reads ETGVTQSPTHLIKTRGQQVTLRCSSQSGHNTVSWYQQALGQGPQFIFQYYREEENGRGNFPPRFSGLQFPNYSSELNVNALELDDSALYLCASSLAETQYFGPGTRLLVL.

This clone has a handful of counts. The chain couples TRBV3-1 (or the pseudogene TRBV3-2) to TRBJ1-2, with TRBD1 matching 9 bases. CDR3 length: 14 residues. J lost 1 base, V lost 8 bases, and 5 bases had no gene match. The germline V gene has CDR1 LGHDT and CDR2 YNNKEL (reference sequence). This CDR3 reads CASLGTGYNYGYTF. In DNA form, the CDR3 reads TGTGCCAGCCTGGGGACAGGGTATAACTATGGCTACACCTTC.

A word on this clone: At one of its ends the junction is not consistent with the germline gene, which may arise from a read error. The rearrangement uses TRBV7-2 and TRBJ1-2, with D perhaps matching TRBD1 (5 bases). Germline V gene sequence: CDR1 SGHTA, CDR2 FQGNSA. CDR3 length: 14 residues. The CDR3 loop is CASSVAAGTFGYTF. The CDR3 bases are TGTGCCAGCAGCGTAGCGGCAGGGACTTTCGGCTACACCTTC.